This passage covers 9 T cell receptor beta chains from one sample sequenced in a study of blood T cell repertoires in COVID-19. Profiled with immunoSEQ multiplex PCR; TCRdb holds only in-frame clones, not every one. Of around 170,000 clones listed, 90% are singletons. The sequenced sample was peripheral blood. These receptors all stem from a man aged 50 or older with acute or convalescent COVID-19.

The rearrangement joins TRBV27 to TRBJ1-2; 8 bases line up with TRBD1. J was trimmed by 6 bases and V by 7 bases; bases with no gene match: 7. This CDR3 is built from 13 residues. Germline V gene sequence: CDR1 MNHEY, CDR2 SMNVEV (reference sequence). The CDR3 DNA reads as TGTGCCAGCAATTCAGGGGGCCGGGATGGCTACACCTTC. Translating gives CASNSGGRDGYTF.

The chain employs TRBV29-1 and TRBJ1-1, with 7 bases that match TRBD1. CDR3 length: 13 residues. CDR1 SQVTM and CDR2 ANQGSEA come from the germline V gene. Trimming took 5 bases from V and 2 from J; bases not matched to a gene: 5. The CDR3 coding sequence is TGCAGCGTTAAGGACAGGATTAACACTGAAGCTTTCTTT. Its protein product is CSVKDRINTEAFF.

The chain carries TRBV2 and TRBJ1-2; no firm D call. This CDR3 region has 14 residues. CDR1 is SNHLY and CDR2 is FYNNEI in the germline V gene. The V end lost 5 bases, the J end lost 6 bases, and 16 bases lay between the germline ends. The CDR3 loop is CASSTRRPSHGYTF. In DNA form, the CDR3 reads TGTGCCAGCAGTACCCGCAGGCCCTCCCATGGCTACACCTTC.

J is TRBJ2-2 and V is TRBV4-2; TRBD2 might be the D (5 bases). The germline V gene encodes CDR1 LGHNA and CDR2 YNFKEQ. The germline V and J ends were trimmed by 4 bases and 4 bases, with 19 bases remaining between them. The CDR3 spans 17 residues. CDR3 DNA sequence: TGTGCCAGCAGCCCGCTGGGCGGCGGGTGGGGCACCGGGGAGCTGTTTTTT. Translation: CASSPLGGGWGTGELFF.

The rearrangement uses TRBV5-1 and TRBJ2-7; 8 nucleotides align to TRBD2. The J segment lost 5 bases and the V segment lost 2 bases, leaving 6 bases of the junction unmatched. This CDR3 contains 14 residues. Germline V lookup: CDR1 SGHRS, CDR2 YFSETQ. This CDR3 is CASSFGGRRDEQYF. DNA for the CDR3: TGCGCCAGCAGCTTTGGCGGGAGGCGGGACGAGCAGTACTTC.

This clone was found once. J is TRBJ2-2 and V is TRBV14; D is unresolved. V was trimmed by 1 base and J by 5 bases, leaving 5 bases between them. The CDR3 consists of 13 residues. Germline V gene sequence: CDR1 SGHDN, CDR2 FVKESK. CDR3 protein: CASSQVRTGELFF. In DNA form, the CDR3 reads TGTGCCAGCAGCCAAGTACGGACCGGGGAGCTGTTTTTT. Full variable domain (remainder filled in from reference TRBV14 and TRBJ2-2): EAGVTQFPSHSVIEKGQTVTLRCDPISGHDNLYWYRRVMGKEIKFLLHFVKESKQDESGMPNNRFLAERTGGTYSTLKVQPAELEDSGVYFCASSQVRTGELFFGEGSRLTVL.

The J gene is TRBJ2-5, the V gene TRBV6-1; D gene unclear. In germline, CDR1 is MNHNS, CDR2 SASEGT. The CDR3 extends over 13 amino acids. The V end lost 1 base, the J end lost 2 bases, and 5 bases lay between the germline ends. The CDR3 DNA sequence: TGTGCCAGCAGTGAAGACACGCAAGAGACCCAGTACTTC. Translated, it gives CASSEDTQETQYF.

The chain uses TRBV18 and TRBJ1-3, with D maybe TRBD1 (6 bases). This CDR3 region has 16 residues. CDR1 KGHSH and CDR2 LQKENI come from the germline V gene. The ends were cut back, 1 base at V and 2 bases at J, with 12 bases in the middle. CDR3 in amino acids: CASSPLEQGAGNTIYF. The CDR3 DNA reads TGTGCCAGCTCACCACTTGAACAGGGTGCTGGAAACACCATATATTTT.

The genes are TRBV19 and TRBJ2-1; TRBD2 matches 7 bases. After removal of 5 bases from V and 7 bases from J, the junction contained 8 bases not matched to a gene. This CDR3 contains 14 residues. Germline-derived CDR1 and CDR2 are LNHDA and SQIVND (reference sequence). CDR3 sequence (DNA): TGTGCCAGTAGTGTCTTACTAGCGAGGAATGAGCAGTTCTTC. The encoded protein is CASSVLLARNEQFF.